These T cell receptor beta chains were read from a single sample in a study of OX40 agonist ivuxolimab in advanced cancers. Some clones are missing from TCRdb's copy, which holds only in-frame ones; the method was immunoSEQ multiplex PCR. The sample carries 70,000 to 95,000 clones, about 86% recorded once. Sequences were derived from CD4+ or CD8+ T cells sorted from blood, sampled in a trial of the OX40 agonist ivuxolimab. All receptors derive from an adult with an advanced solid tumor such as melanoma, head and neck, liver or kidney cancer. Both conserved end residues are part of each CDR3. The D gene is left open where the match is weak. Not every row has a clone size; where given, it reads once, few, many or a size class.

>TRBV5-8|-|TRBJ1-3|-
TGTGCCAGCAGCTTGGTAGTTGGTTCTGGAAACACCATATATTTT
CASSLVVGSGNTIYF
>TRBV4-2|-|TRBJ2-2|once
TGTGCCAGCAGCCCGAGCTTCCCCGGGGAGCTGTTTTTT
CASSPSFPGELFF
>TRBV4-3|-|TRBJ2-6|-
TGCGCCAGCAGCCAAGCCGAGGCAACTCTACAAGGTCCTGGGGCCAACGTCCTGACTTTC
CASSQAEATLQGPGANVLTF
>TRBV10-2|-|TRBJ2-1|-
TGCGCCAGCTGGGGTAAAGGTAGCGGCACCTACAATGAGCAGTTCTTC
CASWGKGSGTYNEQFF
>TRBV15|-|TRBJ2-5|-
TGTGCCACCAGCATCCTCAGGAGGAAAGAGACCCAGTACTTC
CATSILRRKETQYF
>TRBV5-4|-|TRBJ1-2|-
TGTGCCAGCAGCTTGTCAGAATATGGCTACACCTTC
CASSLSEYGYTF
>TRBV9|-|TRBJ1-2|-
TGTGCCAGCAGCTCCCCCGATAGCTACACCTTC
CASSSPDSYTF
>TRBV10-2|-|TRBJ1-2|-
TGCGCCAGCAGTGAACCCTCAAGAGGTAACTATGGCTACACCTTC
CASSEPSRGNYGYTF
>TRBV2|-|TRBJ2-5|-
TGTGCCAGCAGTGAAAGGCCTAGCCAATACCAAGAGACCCAGTACTTC
CASSERPSQYQETQYF
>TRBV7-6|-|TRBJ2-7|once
TGTGCCAGCAGCTCGTTCCGTTCCTACGAGCAGTACTTC
CASSSFRSYEQYF
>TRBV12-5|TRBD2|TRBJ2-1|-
TGTGCTAGTGGTTCGGGACTAGCGGTCAACAATGAGCAGTTCTTC
CASGSGLAVNNEQFF
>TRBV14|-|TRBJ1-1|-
TGTGCCAGCAGCCAAGAACCCAGGGTCAACACTGAAGCTTTCTTT
CASSQEPRVNTEAFF
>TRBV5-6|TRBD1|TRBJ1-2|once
TGTGCCAGCAGCCTAGGGACAGGCGACTATGGCTACACCTTC
CASSLGTGDYGYTF
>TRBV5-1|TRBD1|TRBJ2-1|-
TGCGCCAGCAGCTCTGGGACAGGGAAGATCAATGAGCAGTTCTTC
CASSSGTGKINEQFF
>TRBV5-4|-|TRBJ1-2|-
TGTGCCAGCAGCACCCCAGGGGTTGGCTACACCTTC
CASSTPGVGYTF
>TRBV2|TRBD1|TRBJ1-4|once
TGTGCCGGCAGGGAAGACAGGGATTTTAAACTGTTTTTT
CAGREDRDFKLFF
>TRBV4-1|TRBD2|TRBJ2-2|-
TGCGCCAGCAGCCGATCACTAGCGGGGGGGACCGGGGAGCTGTTTTTT
CASSRSLAGGTGELFF
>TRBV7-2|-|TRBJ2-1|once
TGTGCCAGCCGTACTTCAACTTCGGATTACTACAATGAGCAGTTCTTC
CASRTSTSDYYNEQFF
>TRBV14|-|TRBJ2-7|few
TGTGCCAACTCCCGGGAGTACCGGTACGAGCAGTACTTC
CANSREYRYEQYF
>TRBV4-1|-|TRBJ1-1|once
TGCGCCAGCAGCCAACAGGGGATGAACACTGAAGCTTTCTTT
CASSQQGMNTEAFF
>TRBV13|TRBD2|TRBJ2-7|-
TGTGCCAGCAGCCGCGGGGGACTAGCCGCGTACGAGCAGTACTTC
CASSRGGLAAYEQYF
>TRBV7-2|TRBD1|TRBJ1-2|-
TGTGCCAGCAGCTTAGACCGGGGACAGGGGGTCTATGGCTACACCTTC
CASSLDRGQGVYGYTF
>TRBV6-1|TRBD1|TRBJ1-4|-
TGTGCCAGCAGTGAATCCAGAGGGGGCAGGGGGAGGGAAAAACTGTTTTTT
CASSESRGGRGREKLFF
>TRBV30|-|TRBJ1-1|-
TGTGCCTGGACCCTGGGGGGGACATGGAACACTGAAGCTTTCTTT
CAWTLGGTWNTEAFF
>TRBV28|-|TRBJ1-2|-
TGTGCCAGCAGTTACCCCCGACGGGGGGAAGGCTACACCTTC
CASSYPRRGEGYTF
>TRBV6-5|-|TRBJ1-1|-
TGTGCCAGCAGTTACTCGACAGACAGGAACACTGAAGCTTTCTTT
CASSYSTDRNTEAFF
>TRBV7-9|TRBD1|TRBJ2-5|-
TGTGCCAGCAGCTCAAGGGCAGGGGGCTTGGAGACCCAGTACTTC
CASSSRAGGLETQYF
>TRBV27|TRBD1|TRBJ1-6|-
TGTGCCAGCAGTTCAACCGGGACAGGGGCTAGGAATTCACCCCTCCACTTT
CASSSTGTGARNSPLHF
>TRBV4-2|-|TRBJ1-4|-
TGTGCCGCAAATTGGGGGGGGGTTAATGAAAAACTGTTTTTT
CAANWGGVNEKLFF
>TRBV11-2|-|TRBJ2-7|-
TGTGCCAGCAGGATGGCGGGACAGCGTCTTTACGAGCAGTACTTC
CASRMAGQRLYEQYF
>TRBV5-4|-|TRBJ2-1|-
TGTGCCAGCAGCCTCCCGGGAGAGGCCTATGAGCAGTTCTTC
CASSLPGEAYEQFF
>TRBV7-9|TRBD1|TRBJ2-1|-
TGTGCCAGCAGTCGCCGGGACAGGGGCGCCTCCTACAATGAGCAGTTCTTC
CASSRRDRGASYNEQFF
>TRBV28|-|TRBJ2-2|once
TGTGCCAGCAGTCCCCTTAGGGACACCGGGGAGCTGTTTTTT
CASSPLRDTGELFF
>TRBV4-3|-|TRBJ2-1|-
TGCGCCAGCAGCCAAGATTTAGCCTCTAGGGGCAATGAGCAGTTCTTC
CASSQDLASRGNEQFF
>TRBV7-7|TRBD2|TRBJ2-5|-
TGTGCCAGCAGGGCTAGCGGCCAAGAGACCCAGTACTTC
CASRASGQETQYF
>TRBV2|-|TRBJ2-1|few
TGTGCCAGCAGTGAAGGACTCCTATCCTACAATGAGCAGTTCTTC
CASSEGLLSYNEQFF
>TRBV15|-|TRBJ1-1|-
TGTGCCACCAGCATGGACAGTAACACTGAAGCTTTCTTT
CATSMDSNTEAFF
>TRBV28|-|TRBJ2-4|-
TGTGCCAGCAGTTTGGGCGGGGCGGAAAACATTCAGTACTTC
CASSLGGAENIQYF
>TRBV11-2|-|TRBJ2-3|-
TGTGCCAGCAGCGGGGCAGTCACAGATACGCAGTATTTT
CASSGAVTDTQYF
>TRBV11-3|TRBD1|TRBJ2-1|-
TGTGCCAGCAGCTCCACCGGGACAGGATACAATGAGCAGTTCTTC
CASSSTGTGYNEQFF
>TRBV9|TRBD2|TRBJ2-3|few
TGTGCCAGCAGCCCTAGCGGGGGGTTAAGCACAGATACGCAGTATTTT
CASSPSGGLSTDTQYF
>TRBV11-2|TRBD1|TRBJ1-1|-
TGTGCCAGCAGCGCCCTAGAGAGAGGGGGCGCGCTTAACACTGAAGCTTTCTTT
CASSALERGGALNTEAFF
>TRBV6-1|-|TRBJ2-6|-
TGTGCCAGCAGTGAAGGTGCAGGGGCCAACGTCCTGACTTTC
CASSEGAGANVLTF
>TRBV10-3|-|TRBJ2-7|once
TGTGCCATCAAGGGGGAGGCGCCCTCCTACGAGCAGTACTTC
CAIKGEAPSYEQYF
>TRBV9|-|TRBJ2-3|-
TGTGCCAGCAGCGCTAGTCTTTTCGGCACAGATACGCAGTATTTT
CASSASLFGTDTQYF
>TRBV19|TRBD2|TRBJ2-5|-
TGTGCCACCCGGGAGGGTGGGGAGACCCAGTACTTC
CATREGGETQYF
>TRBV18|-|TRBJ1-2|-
TGTGCCAGCTCACCACCGCGGGGGGGTTTCTATGGCTACACCTTC
CASSPPRGGFYGYTF
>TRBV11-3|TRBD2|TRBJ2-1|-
TGTGCCAGCAGCCCCAGACTAGCGCAATACAATGAGCAGTTCTTC
CASSPRLAQYNEQFF